The 23 T cell receptor beta chains in this list originate from one sample, sequenced in a study of monozygotic twins with inflammatory bowel disease. TCRdb re-called the 5' RACE reads; every CDR3 protein appears as one record, without DNA. Its table records about 160,000 distinct CDR3 sequences. Source material: blood. Every receptor here comes from a human donor with ulcerative colitis or Crohn's disease, or a healthy co-twin of an affected twin (not recorded which).

V gene TRBV19 combines with J gene TRBJ2-1; with no DNA, the TCRdb D assignment of TRBD1 cannot be verified. In germline, CDR1 is LNHDA, CDR2 SQIVND (reference sequence). The length of the CDR3 is 12 residues. CDR3 sequence reads: CASSITGDEQFF.

The J gene is TRBJ1-6, the V gene TRBV19; TCRdb names TRBD1, which stays unverified in the absence of DNA. The CDR3 totals 16 residues. The germline V gene has CDR1 LNHDA and CDR2 SQIVND (reference sequence). Here the CDR3 reads CASSIGPRPGNSPLHF. Filled out from reference TRBV19 and TRBJ1-6, the complete variable domain reads DGGITQSPKYLFRKEGQNVTLSCEQNLNHDAMYWYRQDPGQGLRLIYYSQIVNDFQKGDIAEGYSVSREKKESFPLTVTSAQKNPTAFYLCASSIGPRPGNSPLHFGNGTRLTVT.

This sequence joins TRBV19 and TRBJ1-1. CDR1 is LNHDA and CDR2 is SQIVND in the germline V gene (reference sequence). CDR3 length equals 12 residues. The CDR3 sequence: CASSIGNTEAFF. The entire variable domain, with the rest obtained from reference TRBV19 and TRBJ1-1, is as follows: DGGITQSPKYLFRKEGQNVTLSCEQNLNHDAMYWYRQDPGQGLRLIYYSQIVNDFQKGDIAEGYSVSREKKESFPLTVTSAQKNPTAFYLCASSIGNTEAFFGQGTRLTVV.

This chain uses TRBV5-1 with TRBJ2-7; TCRdb names TRBD2, which stays unverified in the absence of DNA. Germline CDR1 SGHRS, CDR2 YFSETQ. The CDR3 is made up of 14 amino acids. The chain's CDR3 is CASSLGLIGYEQYF.

The chain uses TRBV6-2 or TRBV6-3 and TRBJ1-6; TCRdb indicates TRBD1, and absent DNA this call remains unverified. Germline V gene sequence: CDR1 MNHEY, CDR2 SVGEGT. This CDR3 contains 16 residues. CDR3 region: CASRATGAPPRSPLHF.

V gene TRBV28 combines with J gene TRBJ2-7; as DNA is missing, the TRBD2 call by TCRdb cannot be tested. From germline, CDR1 is MDHEN and CDR2 SYDVKM. The CDR3 is 16 amino acids. CDR3 sequence reads: CASSSQGEALSYEQYF.

The chain's CDR3 is CASSSAFQGQETQYF. The chain employs TRBV7-7 and TRBJ2-5; the TCRdb call, TRBD1, lacks DNA for checking. Germline lookup yields CDR1 SSHAT and CDR2 FNYEAQ (reference sequence). This CDR3 contains 15 residues.

The J gene is TRBJ2-7, the V gene TRBV27; with no DNA, the TCRdb D assignment of TRBD1 cannot be verified. Germline loops: CDR1 MNHEY, CDR2 SMNVEV (reference sequence). This CDR3 comprises 13 residues. CDR3 sequence reads: CASSFRGTNEQYF.

The chain employs TRBV28 and TRBJ1-2. From germline, CDR1 is MDHEN and CDR2 SYDVKM. The CDR3 covers 16 residues. CDR3 sequence: CASSWAGGGRGYGYTF.

The chain recombines TRBV19 with TRBJ2-1; there is no DNA to check the TCRdb D call of TRBD1. The germline CDR1 and CDR2 sequences are LNHDA and SQIVND (reference sequence). The CDR3 covers 15 residues. This CDR3 reads CASSTGGAAHNEQLF.

The genes are TRBV7-8 and TRBJ2-3; without DNA, the TCRdb call of TRBD1 cannot be checked. CDR3 length: 15 amino acids. CDR1 and CDR2 (germline): SGHVS, FQNEAQ. The chain's CDR3 is CASSSDIARTDTQYF.

The chain recombines TRBV29-1 with TRBJ2-5; as DNA is missing, the TRBD1 call by TCRdb cannot be tested. CDR1 and CDR2 from the germline V gene are SQVTM and ANQGSEA. There are 11 residues in the CDR3. The CDR3 here is CSGRTGDPQYF.

The rearrangement uses TRBV15 and TRBJ1-5. Germline lookup yields CDR1 LNHNV and CDR2 YYDKDF (reference sequence). The CDR3 consists of 15 residues. CDR3 in amino acids: CATSREQGSNQPQHF.

The chain links TRBV15 to TRBJ2-1; the TCRdb call, TRBD1, lacks DNA for checking. From germline, CDR1 is LNHNV and CDR2 YYDKDF (reference sequence). This CDR3 spans 15 amino acids. The CDR3 spells CATSRQGAQYNEQFF.

This rearrangement joins TRBV5-1 to TRBJ2-1; with no DNA, the TCRdb D assignment of TRBD1 cannot be verified. This CDR3 spans 16 amino acids. Germline V gene sequence: CDR1 SGHRS, CDR2 YFSETQ. The CDR3 sequence is CASSFWGQSSYNEQFF.

The chain carries TRBV27 and TRBJ2-7; TCRdb's D call of TRBD1 is untestable without DNA. CDR3 size: 15 residues. The germline CDR1 and CDR2 sequences are MNHEY and SMNVEV (reference sequence). The chain's CDR3 is CASSRDRPNSYEQYF.

This chain's CDR3 is CATLPGLAGGLSYNEQFF. The chain carries TRBV2 and TRBJ2-1; TCRdb's D call, TRBD2, is unchecked because there is no DNA. The germline gives CDR1 SNHLY, CDR2 FYNNEI. The CDR3 sequence is 18 residues long.

The genes are TRBV12-3 or TRBV12-4 and TRBJ1-2; the D call from TCRdb, TRBD1, cannot be confirmed without DNA. The CDR3 spans 12 residues. The CDR3 sequence is CASSLGARGYTF.

The chain links TRBV7-8 to TRBJ2-5. Germline-derived CDR1 and CDR2 are SGHVS and FQNEAQ. CDR3 length: 13 residues. Here the CDR3 reads CASRHGHRETQYF.

This chain uses TRBV5-4 with TRBJ2-7. The CDR3 covers 13 residues. Germline CDR1 is SGHNT and CDR2 is YYREEE (reference sequence). The CDR3 here is CASSARDLYEQYF.

The chain carries TRBV9 and TRBJ2-5; TCRdb indicates TRBD2, and absent DNA this call remains unverified. There are 14 residues in the CDR3. Per the germline V gene, CDR1 is SGDLS and CDR2 is YYNGEE. The CDR3 is CASSGKLDEETQYF.

CDR3 region: CASSLQDSYGYTF. The chain uses TRBV12-3 or TRBV12-4 and TRBJ1-2. The CDR3 is 13 residues long.

The chain combines TRBV12-3 or TRBV12-4 with TRBJ2-7; TCRdb outputs TRBD2, but without DNA this stays unchecked. The CDR3 runs to 18 residues. This chain's CDR3 is CASTRGLAGGTRLYEQYF.